What follows describes a single T cell receptor beta chain. The CDR3 consists of 16 residues. V dropped 0 bases and J dropped 2 bases, with 8 bases sitting between them. Germline CDR1 reads SGHAT; CDR2 reads FQNNGV. The data were obtained in a study of cytomegalovirus exposure and HLA in healthy donors. The PCR had 60 Vbeta and 13 Jbeta primers. Sequencing was performed with immunoSEQ multiplex PCR; in TCRdb, only in-frame clones are kept and a portion is missing. The profile shows about 140,000 clones, about 70% of them singletons. While unrecorded immune exposures were likely, the donors were nominally healthy when sampled.

Material for sequencing was PBMCs. This chain links TRBV11-2 with TRBJ2-6; maybe TRBD1 (5 bases). This sequence originates from a man in his sixties in good health and CMV-seronegative. The DNA for the CDR3 is TGTGCCAGCAGCTTAGATGGGGCTGCTGGGGCCAACGTCCTGACTTTC. This translates into CASSLDGAAGANVLTF.